This TCR beta chain emerged from a study of T cell responses to AZD1222 COVID-19 vaccine. General study points: White British ancestry dominated among donors, who included more females, and clonal diversity was possibly underestimated. Seropositive status at baseline applied to only a handful of AZD1222 recipients.

This clone was found a few times. Its target is unknown. CDR1 is DFQATT and CDR2 is SNEGSKA in the germline V gene (reference sequence). This CDR3 spans 14 amino acids. The trim removed 3 bases at V and 1 base at J, leaving 2 bases unmatched. The protocol was immunoSEQ multiplex PCR, while the TCRdb copy is restricted to in-frame clones and leaves out a portion. The table records fewer than 110,000 clones, 90% of them present only once. Sample: peripheral blood, taken on day 0 of AZD1222 vaccination. This TCR was sampled from an adult in good health. The chain joins TRBV20-1 to TRBJ1-4, with 7 bases lining up with TRBD1. The CDR3 sequence is CSASNRGTNEKLFF. CDR3 bases: TGCAGTGCTAGTAACAGGGGAACTAATGAAAAACTGTTTTTT.